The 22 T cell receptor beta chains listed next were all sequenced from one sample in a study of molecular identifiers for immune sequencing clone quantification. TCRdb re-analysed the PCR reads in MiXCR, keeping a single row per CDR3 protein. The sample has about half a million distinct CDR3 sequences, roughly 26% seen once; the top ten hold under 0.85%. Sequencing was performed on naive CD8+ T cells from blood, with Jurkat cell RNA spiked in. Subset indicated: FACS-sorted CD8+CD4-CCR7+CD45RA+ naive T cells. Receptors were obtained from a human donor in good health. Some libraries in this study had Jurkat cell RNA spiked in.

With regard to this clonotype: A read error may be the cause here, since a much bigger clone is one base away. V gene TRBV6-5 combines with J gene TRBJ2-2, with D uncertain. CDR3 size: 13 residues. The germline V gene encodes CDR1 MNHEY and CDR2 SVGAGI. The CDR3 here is CVSSNRAPGELFF. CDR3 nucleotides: TGTGTCAGCAGTAATAGGGCCCCCGGGGAGCTGTTTTTT.

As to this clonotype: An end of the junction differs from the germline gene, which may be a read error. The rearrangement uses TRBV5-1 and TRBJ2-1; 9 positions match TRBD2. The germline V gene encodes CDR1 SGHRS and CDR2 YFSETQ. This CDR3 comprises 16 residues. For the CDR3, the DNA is TGCGCCAGCGGCTTGTACGCACTAGCGGGCGGAGGTGAGCAGTTCTTC. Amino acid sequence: CASGLYALAGGGEQFF.

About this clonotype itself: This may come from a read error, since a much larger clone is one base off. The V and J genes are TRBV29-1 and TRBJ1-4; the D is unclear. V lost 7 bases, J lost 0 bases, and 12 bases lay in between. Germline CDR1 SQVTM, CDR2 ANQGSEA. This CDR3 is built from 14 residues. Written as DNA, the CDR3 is TGCAGCGCTACCGCAGCTTCAACTAATGAAAAACTGTTTTTT. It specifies CSATAASTNEKLFF.

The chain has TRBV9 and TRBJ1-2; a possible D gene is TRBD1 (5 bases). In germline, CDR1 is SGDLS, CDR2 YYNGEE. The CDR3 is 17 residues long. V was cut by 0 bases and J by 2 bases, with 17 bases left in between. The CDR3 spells CASSVGPSMGGNYGYTF. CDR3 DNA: TGTGCCAGCAGCGTAGGTCCATCGATGGGGGGGAACTATGGCTACACCTTC.

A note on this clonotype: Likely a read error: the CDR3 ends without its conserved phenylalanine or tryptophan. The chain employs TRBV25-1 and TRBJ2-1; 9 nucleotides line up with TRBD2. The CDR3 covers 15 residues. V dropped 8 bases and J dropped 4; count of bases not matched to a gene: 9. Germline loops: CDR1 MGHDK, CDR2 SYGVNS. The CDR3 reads CASPRASGVYNEQFL. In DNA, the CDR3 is TGTGCCAGCCCCCGGGCTAGCGGGGTATACAATGAGCAGTTCCTC.

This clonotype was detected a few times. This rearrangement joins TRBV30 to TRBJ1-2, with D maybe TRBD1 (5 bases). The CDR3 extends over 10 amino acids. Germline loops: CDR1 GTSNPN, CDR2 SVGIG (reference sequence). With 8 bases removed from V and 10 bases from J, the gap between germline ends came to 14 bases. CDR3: CAQIGEFYTF. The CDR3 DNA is TGTGCCCAGATAGGGGAATTCTACACCTTC. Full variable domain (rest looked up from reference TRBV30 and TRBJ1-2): SQTIHQWPATLVQPVGSPLSLECTVEGTSNPNLYWYRQAAGRGLQLLFYSVGIGQISSEVPQNLSASRPQDRQFILSSKKLLLSDSGFYLCAQIGEFYTFGSGTRLTVV.

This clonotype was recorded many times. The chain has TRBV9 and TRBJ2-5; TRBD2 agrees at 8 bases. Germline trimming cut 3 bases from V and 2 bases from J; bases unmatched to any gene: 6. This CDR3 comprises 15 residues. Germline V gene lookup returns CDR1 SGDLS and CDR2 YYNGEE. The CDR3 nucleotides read TGTGCCAGCAGCGGAACCGGGACTAGGCAAGAGACCCAGTACTTC. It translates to CASSGTGTRQETQYF. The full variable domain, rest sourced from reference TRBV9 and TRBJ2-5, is DSGVTQTPKHLITATGQRVTLRCSPRSGDLSVYWYQQSLDQGLQFLIQYYNGEERAKGNILERFSAQQFPDLHSELNLSSLELGDSALYFCASSGTGTRQETQYFGPGTRLLVL.

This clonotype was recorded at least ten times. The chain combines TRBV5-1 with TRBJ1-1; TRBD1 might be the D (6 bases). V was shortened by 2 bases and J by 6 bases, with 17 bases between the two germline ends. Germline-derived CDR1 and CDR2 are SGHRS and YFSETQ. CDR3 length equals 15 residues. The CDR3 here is CASSLRDIGLPEAFF. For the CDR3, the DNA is TGCGCCAGCAGCTTACGGGACATCGGTTTGCCTGAAGCTTTCTTT.

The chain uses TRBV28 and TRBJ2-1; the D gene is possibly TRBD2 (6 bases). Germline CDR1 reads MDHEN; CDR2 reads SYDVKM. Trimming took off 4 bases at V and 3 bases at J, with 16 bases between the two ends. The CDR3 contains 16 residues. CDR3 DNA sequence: TGTGCCAGCAGTTGGCGATCGGGACTCAGCTACAATGAGCAGTTCTTC. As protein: CASSWRSGLSYNEQFF.

In DNA, the CDR3 is TGTGCCAGCAGCCACCCCGCGACGGGAGCCCCCTACGAGCAGTACTTC. Residues: CASSHPATGAPYEQYF. V gene TRBV4-2 combines with J gene TRBJ2-7, with D maybe TRBD2 (6 bases). V lost 3 bases, J lost 2 bases, and 17 bases lay in between. This CDR3 region has 16 residues. Germline lookup yields CDR1 LGHNA and CDR2 YNFKEQ.

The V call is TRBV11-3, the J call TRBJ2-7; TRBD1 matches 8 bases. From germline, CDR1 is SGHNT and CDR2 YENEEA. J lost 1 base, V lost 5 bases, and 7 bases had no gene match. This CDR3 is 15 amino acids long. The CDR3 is CASSAGTGYSYEQYF. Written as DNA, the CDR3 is TGTGCCAGCAGCGCCGGGACAGGTTATTCCTACGAGCAGTACTTC.

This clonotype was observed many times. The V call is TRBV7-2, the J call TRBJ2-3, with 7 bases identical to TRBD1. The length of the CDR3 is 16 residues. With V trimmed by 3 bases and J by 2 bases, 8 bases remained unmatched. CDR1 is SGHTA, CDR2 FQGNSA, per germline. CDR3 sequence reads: CASSFPRGGDTDTQYF. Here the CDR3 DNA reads TGTGCCAGCAGCTTCCCCCGAGGGGGCGACACAGATACGCAGTATTTT.

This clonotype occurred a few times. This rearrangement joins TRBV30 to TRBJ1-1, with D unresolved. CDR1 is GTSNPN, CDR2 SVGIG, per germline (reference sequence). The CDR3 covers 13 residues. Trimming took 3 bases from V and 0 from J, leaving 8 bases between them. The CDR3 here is CAWRLQLNTEAFF. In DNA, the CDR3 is TGTGCCTGGAGGCTGCAGTTGAACACTGAAGCTTTCTTT.

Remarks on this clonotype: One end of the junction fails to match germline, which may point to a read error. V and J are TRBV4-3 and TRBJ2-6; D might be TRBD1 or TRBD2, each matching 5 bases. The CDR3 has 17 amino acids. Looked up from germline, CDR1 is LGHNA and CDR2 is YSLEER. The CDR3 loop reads CASSQDMGDGGANVLIF. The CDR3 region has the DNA TGCGCCAGCAGCCAAGACATGGGGGACGGTGGGGCCAACGTCCTGATTTTC.

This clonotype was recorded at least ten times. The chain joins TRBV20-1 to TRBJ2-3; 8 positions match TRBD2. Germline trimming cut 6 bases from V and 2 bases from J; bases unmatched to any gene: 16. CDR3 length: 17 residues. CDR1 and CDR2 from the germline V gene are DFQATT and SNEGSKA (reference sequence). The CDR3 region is CSAKTSAPSGLTDTQYF. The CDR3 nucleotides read TGCAGTGCCAAGACTAGCGCGCCCTCCGGACTCACAGATACGCAGTATTTT.

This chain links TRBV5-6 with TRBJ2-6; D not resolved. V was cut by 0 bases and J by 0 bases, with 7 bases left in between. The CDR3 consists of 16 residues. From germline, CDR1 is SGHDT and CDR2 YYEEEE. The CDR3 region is CASSLEERSGANVLTF. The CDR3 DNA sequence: TGTGCCAGCAGCTTGGAGGAGCGCTCTGGGGCCAACGTCCTGACTTTC.

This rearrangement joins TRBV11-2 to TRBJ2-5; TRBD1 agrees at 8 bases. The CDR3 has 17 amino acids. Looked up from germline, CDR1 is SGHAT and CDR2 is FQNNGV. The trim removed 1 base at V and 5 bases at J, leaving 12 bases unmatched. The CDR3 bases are TGTGCCAGCAGCTTAGTAGGGGGGACAGGAGGACGCGAGACCCAGTACTTC. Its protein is CASSLVGGTGGRETQYF. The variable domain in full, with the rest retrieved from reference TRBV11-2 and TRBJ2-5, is EAGVAQSPRYKIIEKRQSVAFWCNPISGHATLYWYQQILGQGPKLLIQFQNNGVVDDSQLPKDRFSAERLKGVDSTLKIQPAKLEDSAVYLCASSLVGGTGGRETQYFGPGTRLLVL.

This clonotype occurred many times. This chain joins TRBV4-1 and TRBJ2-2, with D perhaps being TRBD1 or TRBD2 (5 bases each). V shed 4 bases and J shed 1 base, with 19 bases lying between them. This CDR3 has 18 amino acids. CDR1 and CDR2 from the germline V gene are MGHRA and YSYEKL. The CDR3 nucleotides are TGCGCCAGCAGCCTCACCCTACTGGGACCTATGAACACCGGGGAGCTGTTTTTT. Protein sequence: CASSLTLLGPMNTGELFF.

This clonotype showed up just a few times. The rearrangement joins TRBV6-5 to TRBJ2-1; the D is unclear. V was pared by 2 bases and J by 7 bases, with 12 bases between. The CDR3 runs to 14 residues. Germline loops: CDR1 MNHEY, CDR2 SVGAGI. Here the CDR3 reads CASSYTVSRNEQFF. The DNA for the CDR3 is TGTGCCAGCAGTTACACGGTTTCGCGGAATGAGCAGTTCTTC.

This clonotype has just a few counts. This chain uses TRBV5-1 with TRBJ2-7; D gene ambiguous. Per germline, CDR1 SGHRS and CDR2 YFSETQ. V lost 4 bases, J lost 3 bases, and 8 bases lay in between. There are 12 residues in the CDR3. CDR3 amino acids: CASSRPSYEQYF. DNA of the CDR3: TGCGCCAGCAGCAGGCCGAGCTACGAGCAGTACTTC.

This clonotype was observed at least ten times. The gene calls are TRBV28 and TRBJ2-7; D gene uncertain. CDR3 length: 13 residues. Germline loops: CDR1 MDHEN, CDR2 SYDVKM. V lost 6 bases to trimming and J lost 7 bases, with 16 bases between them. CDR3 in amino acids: CASSPTVFPEQYF. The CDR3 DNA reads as TGTGCCAGCAGCCCTACGGTATTTCCGGAGCAGTACTTC.

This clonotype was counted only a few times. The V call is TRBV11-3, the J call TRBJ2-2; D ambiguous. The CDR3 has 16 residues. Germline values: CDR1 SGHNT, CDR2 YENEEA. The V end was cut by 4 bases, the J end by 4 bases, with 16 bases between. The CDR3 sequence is CASSSITAVPTGELFF. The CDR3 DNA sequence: TGTGCCAGCAGCTCTATCACGGCAGTCCCCACCGGGGAGCTGTTTTTT.